The source of this T cell receptor (beta chain) is a study of blood T cell repertoires in COVID-19. The method was immunoSEQ multiplex PCR; TCRdb's version includes in-frame clones alone and lacks a portion of them. The sample shows 250,000 or so clones, roughly 88% of them seen only once. Participants, 18 to 89 years old, spanned about 26 US areas. Input material: PBMCs or T cells enriched from blood (not recorded which). The sequence came from a woman in her twenties or thirties who had been exposed to COVID-19.

The CDR3 loop reads CASSSDRIDPPYGYTF. The CDR3 region has the DNA TGTGCCAGCAGCTCTGACAGAATTGATCCTCCTTATGGCTACACCTTC. The chain joins TRBV9 to TRBJ1-2, with D possibly matching TRBD1 (5 bases). In germline, CDR1 is SGDLS, CDR2 YYNGEE. CDR3 length: 16 residues. V was shortened by 4 bases and J by 5 bases, with 21 bases between the two germline ends. The full variable domain, rest sourced from reference TRBV9 and TRBJ1-2, is DSGVTQTPKHLITATGQRVTLRCSPRSGDLSVYWYQQSLDQGLQFLIQYYNGEERAKGNILERFSAQQFPDLHSELNLSSLELGDSALYFCASSSDRIDPPYGYTFGSGTRLTVV.